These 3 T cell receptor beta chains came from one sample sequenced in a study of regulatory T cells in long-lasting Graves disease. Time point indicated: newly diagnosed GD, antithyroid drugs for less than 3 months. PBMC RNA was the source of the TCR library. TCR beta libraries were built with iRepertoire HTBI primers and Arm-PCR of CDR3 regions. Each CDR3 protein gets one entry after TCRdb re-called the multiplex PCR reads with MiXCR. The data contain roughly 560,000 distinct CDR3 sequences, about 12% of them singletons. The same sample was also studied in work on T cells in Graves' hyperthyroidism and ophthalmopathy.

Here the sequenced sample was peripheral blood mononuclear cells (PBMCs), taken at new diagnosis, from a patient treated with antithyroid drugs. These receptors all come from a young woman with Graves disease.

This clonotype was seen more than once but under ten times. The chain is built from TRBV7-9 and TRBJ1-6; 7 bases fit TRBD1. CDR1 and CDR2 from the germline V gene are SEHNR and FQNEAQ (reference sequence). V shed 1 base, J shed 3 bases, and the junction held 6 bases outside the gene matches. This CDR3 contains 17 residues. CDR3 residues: CASSLGTGSFYNSPLHF. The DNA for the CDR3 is TGTGCCAGCAGCTTAGGGACAGGCTCCTTCTATAATTCACCCCTCCACTTT.

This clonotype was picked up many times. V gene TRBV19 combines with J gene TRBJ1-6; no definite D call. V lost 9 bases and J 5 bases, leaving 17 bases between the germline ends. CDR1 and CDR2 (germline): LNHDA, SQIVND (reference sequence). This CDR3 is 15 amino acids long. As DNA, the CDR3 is TGTGCCAGCCGCGATCAACCTAACAATAATTCACCCCTCCACTTT. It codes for CASRDQPNNNSPLHF. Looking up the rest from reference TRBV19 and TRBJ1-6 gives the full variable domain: DGGITQSPKYLFRKEGQNVTLSCEQNLNHDAMYWYRQDPGQGLRLIYYSQIVNDFQKGDIAEGYSVSREKKESFPLTVTSAQKNPTAFYLCASRDQPNNNSPLHFGNGTRLTVT.

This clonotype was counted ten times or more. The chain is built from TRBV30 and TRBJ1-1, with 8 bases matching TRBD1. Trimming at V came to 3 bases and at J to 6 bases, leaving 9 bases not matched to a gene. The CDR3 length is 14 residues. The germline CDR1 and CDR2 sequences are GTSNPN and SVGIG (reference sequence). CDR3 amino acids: CAWRSDRVKAEAFF. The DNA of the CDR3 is TGTGCCTGGAGATCGGACAGGGTGAAGGCTGAAGCTTTCTTT.